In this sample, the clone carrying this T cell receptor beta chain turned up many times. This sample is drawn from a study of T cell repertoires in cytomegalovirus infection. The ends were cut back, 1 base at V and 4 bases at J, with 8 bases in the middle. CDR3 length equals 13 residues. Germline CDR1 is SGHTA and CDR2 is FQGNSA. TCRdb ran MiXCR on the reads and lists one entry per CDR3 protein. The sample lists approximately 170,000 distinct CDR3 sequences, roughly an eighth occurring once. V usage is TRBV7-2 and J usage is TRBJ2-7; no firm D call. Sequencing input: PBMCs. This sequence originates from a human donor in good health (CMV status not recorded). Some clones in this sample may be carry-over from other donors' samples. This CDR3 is CASSLDRNYEQYF. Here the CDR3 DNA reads TGTGCCAGCAGCTTAGACAGAAATTACGAGCAGTACTTC. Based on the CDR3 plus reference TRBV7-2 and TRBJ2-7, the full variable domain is GAGVSQSPSNKVTEKGKDVELRCDPISGHTALYWYRQSLGQGLEFLIYFQGNSAPDKSGLPSDRFSAERTGGSVSTLTIQRTQQEDSAVYLCASSLDRNYEQYFGPGTRLTVT.